The entry that follows covers one TCR beta chain sequence. The data stem from a study of blood T cell repertoires in COVID-19. V was shortened by 1 base and J by 3 bases, with 6 bases between the two germline ends. Germline V gives CDR1 MGHRA, CDR2 YSYEKL. CDR3 size: 13 residues. The method was immunoSEQ multiplex PCR; TCRdb's version includes in-frame clones alone and lacks a portion of them. The table has fewer than 350,000 clones, approximately 88% seen once. This receptor was obtained from a man in his sixties who had recovered from COVID-19. The V and J genes are TRBV4-1 and TRBJ2-5, with unresolved D. Source material: PBMCs or T cells enriched from blood (not recorded which). CDR3 sequence (DNA): TGCGCCAGCAGCCAAGGCGCGGAAGAGACCCAGTACTTC. The encoded protein is CASSQGAEETQYF.